The entry that follows covers one T cell receptor beta chain sequence. A few counts support this clone. The antigen it binds to is not known. There are no base qualities to consult, and no much larger clone falls within one base. This specimen belongs to a study of blood T cell repertoires in COVID-19 (dated by TCRdb to the early 2020s). Describing the broader study: Samples from collaborators originated in the United States, Italy and Spain and spanned both the acute and convalescent phases of COVID-19. The prospective study material was composed of cDNA or gDNA derived from T cells, B-cell-depleted T cells, or PBMCs. Nearly every sample came with metadata listing a de-identified subject ID, COVID-19 status, age in years and sex. HLA class I and class II types, where available, came from metadata supplied by the sample provider rather than from assay-based typing. Deeply sampled blood TCRbeta repertoires from subjects exposed to, actively infected with, or recovered from COVID-19 were included in the dataset. A freely available public database, intended as a resource for researchers studying the immune response to SARS-CoV-2, is where the repertoires were released. The samples were drawn from two sources: the first 160 participants of the ongoing ImmuneRACE study, and 1,200 or so subjects contributed by 6 global collaborators. The paper as a whole reports these results and caveats: Clinical and demographic metadata were provided uncurated, with the amount varying by source and participant.

The immunoSEQ Assay, a bias-controlled multiplex PCR, was used to amplify TCRbeta CDR3 regions from genomic DNA. In the source study's methods: Within the assay, amplification of reference gene primers was used to estimate how many nucleated cells each sample contained. To quantify the absolute abundance of each unique TCRbeta CDR3 rearrangement, sequence reads were collapsed and filtered. Productive Simpson clonality was computed per sample as the square root of Simpson's diversity index over productive rearrangements. This immuneACCESS table, as held by TCRdb, lists in-frame sequences with V and J called but not all clones. Of the missing ones, under half trace to an unresolved V gene in checked studies; the others have no known cause. D and trimming come from the DNA, and the V and J calls and clone size come from that table. Counted in this sample were fewer than 100,000 clones; around nine tenths of them appeared once. Over 9% of the sample is held by the ten biggest clonotypes.

Each collaborating institution followed its own protocols to collect whole blood in K2EDTA tubes. Collaborator samples were shipped for TCRbeta analysis as frozen whole blood, isolated PBMCs, or DNA extracted from either sample type. The clonotype was recovered from a man aged 50-60 years with acute or convalescent COVID-19. Sequenced sample: peripheral blood.

CDR3 region: CAWTPRGQGGTEYNSPLHF. The base sequence is TGTGCCTGGACCCCCAGGGGACAGGGGGGGACGGAATATAATTCACCCCTCCACTTT. Recombination joined TRBV30 with TRBJ1-6, with 11 junctional bases fitting TRBD1. V trim: 4 bases; J trim: 4 bases; unmatched bases: 15. The CDR3 measures 19 amino acids from cysteine to phenylalanine. Just CDR3 DNA is preserved here, 57 bases in frame from base 1. According to the germline V gene (reference sequence), CDR1 reads GTSNPN and CDR2 reads SVGIG.